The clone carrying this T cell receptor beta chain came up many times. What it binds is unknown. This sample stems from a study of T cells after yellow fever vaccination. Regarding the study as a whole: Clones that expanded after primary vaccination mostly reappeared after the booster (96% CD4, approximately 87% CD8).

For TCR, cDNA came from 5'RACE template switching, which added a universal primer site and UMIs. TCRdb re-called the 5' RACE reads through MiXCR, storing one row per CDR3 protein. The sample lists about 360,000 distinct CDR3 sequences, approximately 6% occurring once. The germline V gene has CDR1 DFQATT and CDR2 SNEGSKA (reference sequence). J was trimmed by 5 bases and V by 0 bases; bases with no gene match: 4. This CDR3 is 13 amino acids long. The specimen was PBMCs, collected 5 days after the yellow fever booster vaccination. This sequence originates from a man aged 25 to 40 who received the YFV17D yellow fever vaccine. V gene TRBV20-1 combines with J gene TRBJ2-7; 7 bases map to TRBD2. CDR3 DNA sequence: TGCAGTGCTAGAGAGACTAGCAACCACGAGCAGTACTTC. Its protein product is CSARETSNHEQYF.